The TCR beta chain under discussion was sequenced for a study of blood T cell repertoires in COVID-19 (dated by TCRdb to 2019 to 2021). Regarding the study in general: Samples covering the acute and convalescent phases of COVID-19 were provided by collaborators in the United States, Italy and Spain. The sample metadata nearly always contained a de-identified subject ID, COVID-19 status, age in years and sex. The samples were drawn from two sources: the first 160 participants of the ongoing ImmuneRACE study, and over 1,000 subjects contributed by 6 global collaborators. The repertoires were released in a freely available public database meant as a resource for research on the immune response to SARS-CoV-2. The prospective study material was composed of cDNA or gDNA derived from T cells, B-cell-depleted T cells, or PBMCs. Subjects who had been exposed to COVID-19, were actively infected with it, or had recovered from it provided the deeply sampled blood TCRbeta repertoires that made up the dataset. Where HLA class I and class II types were available, the types were taken from metadata supplied by the sample provider, not from assay-based typing.

For CDR1 and CDR2, the germline V gene lists SGHAT and FQNNGV. The trim is 5 bases for V and 14 bases for J, with a gap of 19 bases between the germline ends. Including cysteine and phenylalanine, the CDR3 has 14 amino acids. The retained sequence is limited to the CDR3, 42 bases, with the frame set at the first base. General findings and caveats noted by the study authors: How much clinical and demographic metadata was included differed by source and by participant, and the metadata was provided uncurated.

One collaborating source in Seattle enrolled patients while the patients were actively infected and followed the patients over time throughout the course of disease. Collaborating institutions collected whole blood in K2EDTA tubes following their own protocols. For TCRbeta analysis, collaborators shipped samples in one of three forms: frozen whole blood, isolated PBMCs, or DNA extracted from either of those sample types. As regards this clone: Which antigen it targets is not known. No per-base quality is available; no much larger clone lies one base away.

TCRbeta CDR3 regions were amplified from genomic DNA using the immunoSEQ Assay, a bias-controlled multiplex PCR. The paper's processing steps were these. The number of nucleated cells in each sample was estimated from the amplification of reference gene primers within the assay. Sequence reads were collapsed and filtered to measure the absolute abundance of every unique TCRbeta CDR3 rearrangement. For each sample, productive Simpson clonality was calculated by taking the square root of Simpson's diversity index across productive rearrangements. As stored in TCRdb, this immuneACCESS dataset retains in-frame rearrangements with V and J assigned. A fraction of the clones does not appear; measured against another copy, unresolved V genes explain less than half of the discrepancy, and the remainder lacks a known reason. Clone size and V and J calls were adopted from that table, with D and trimming inferred from the DNA. Present in this sample are 80,000 to 100,000 clones, roughly 90% of which were seen just once. In total, the top ten clones hold 4% to 5% of the sample.

This receptor chain uses TRBV11-2 and TRBJ1-6; TRBD1 could be the D gene, as 6 bases match. The sample was peripheral blood. The TCR was taken from a human donor with COVID-19, enrolled during active disease. The donor label of this sample is uncertain. The sequence in DNA is TGTGCCAGCAGCCGGCTTAGGACAGAACATGCCCTCCACTTT. Its translation is CASSRLRTEHALHF.